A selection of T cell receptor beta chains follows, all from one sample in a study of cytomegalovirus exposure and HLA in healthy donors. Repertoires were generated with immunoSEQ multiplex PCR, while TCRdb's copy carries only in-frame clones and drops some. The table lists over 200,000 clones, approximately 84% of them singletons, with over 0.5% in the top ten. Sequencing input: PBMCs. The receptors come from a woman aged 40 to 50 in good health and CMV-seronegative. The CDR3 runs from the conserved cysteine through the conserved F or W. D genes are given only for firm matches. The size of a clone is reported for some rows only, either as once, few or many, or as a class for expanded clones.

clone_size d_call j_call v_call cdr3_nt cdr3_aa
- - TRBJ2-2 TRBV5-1 TGCGCCAGCAGCTTCACAGCTTACACCGGGGAGCTGTTTTTT CASSFTAYTGELFF
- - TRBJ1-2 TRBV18 TGTGCCAGCTCACGGGACGGTGGAGGGATCTATGGCTACACCTTC CASSRDGGGIYGYTF
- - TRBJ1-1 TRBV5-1 TGCGCCAGCAGCTTTTTGGCCAGGGACACTGAAGCTTTCTTT CASSFLARDTEAFF
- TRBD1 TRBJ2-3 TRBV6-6 TGTGCCAGCAGTTCCGTCAGGGGGCCGCAGTATTTT CASSSVRGPQYF
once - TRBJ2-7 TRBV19 TGTGCCAGTAGTATTGGCGGGCCCGACAGGACCTTACCCTACGAGCAGTACTTC CASSIGGPDRTLPYEQYF
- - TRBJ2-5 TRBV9 TGTGCCAGCAAGAGGATGGCGGGGATCCCCCAAGAGACCCAGTACTTC CASKRMAGIPQETQYF
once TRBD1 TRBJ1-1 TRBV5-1 TGCGCCAGCAGTTTTGACAGGGCCACTGAAGCTTTCTTT CASSFDRATEAFF
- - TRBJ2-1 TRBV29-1 TGCAGCGTTGAGTGGCCGGAGCAGTTCTTC CSVEWPEQFF
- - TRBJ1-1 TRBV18 TGTGCCAGCTCCCTTGGCGGGGGGGCGGGGACTGAAGCTTTCTTT CASSLGGGAGTEAFF
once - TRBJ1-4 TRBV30 TGTGCCTGGAGGGGAACACCCCGGACACTAACTAATGAAAAACTGTTTTTT CAWRGTPRTLTNEKLFF
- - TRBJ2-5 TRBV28 TGTGCCAGCAGCCTCCTCACAGGCCCCGGCACCCAGTACTTC CASSLLTGPGTQYF
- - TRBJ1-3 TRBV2 TGTGCCAGCACGCAGGTCCTCTCTGGAAACACCATATATTTT CASTQVLSGNTIYF
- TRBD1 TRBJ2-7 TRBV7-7 TGTGCTAGCAGCTTAGGGACAGCTACAGAGGACGAGCAGTACTTC CASSLGTATEDEQYF
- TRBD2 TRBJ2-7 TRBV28 TGTGCCAGCCTCTCGACTAGCGGGGGCTACGAGCAGTACTTC CASLSTSGGYEQYF
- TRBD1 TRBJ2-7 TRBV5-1 TGCGCCAGCAGCTTGGTGGGGACAGGGCCCTACGAGCAGTACTTC CASSLVGTGPYEQYF
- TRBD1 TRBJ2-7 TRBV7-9 TGTGCCAGCAGCACCCGGGACAGGGAGAACGAGCAGTACTTC CASSTRDRENEQYF
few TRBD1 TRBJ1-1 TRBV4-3 TGCGCCAGCAGCCAAGAATCGGACAGGGGGACTGAAGCTTTCTTT CASSQESDRGTEAFF
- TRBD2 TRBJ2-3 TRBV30 TGTGCCTGGAGATCTCCGAGCGGGGGACCCGATACGCAGTATTTT CAWRSPSGGPDTQYF
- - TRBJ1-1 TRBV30 TGTGCCTGGAGTGGGTGGCGGTCGAACACTGAAGCTTTCTTT CAWSGWRSNTEAFF
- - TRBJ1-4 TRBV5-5 TGTGCCAGCAGCTTCCGAAGGGGAGGGCGTGAAAAACTGTTTTTT CASSFRRGGREKLFF
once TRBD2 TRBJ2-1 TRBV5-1 TGCGCCAGCAGCGCCCTGACTAGCGGGGGGAGGAATGAGCAGTTCTTC CASSALTSGGRNEQFF
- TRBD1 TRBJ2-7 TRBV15 TGTGCCACCAGCACGGGGACAGGAGCCTACGAGCAGTACTTC CATSTGTGAYEQYF
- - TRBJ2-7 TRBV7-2 TGTGCCAGCAGCTCCGTGGGGGGCTACGAGCAGTACTTC CASSSVGGYEQYF
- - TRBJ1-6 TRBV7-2 TGTGCCAGCAGCAGCTGGGGGGTGGGTCTTGGATCACCCCTCCACTTT CASSSWGVGLGSPLHF
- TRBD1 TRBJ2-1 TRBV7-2 TGTGCCAGCAGCCCCCGTGCCCGGGACAGCCTATACTACAATGAGCAGTTCTTC CASSPRARDSLYYNEQFF
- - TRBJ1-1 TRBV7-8 TGTGCCAGCAGCGCCGGACAGAAGGGCACTGAAGCTTTCTTT CASSAGQKGTEAFF
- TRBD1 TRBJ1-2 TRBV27 TGTGCCAGCAGGCATTTAGAGGGGGCTGTCGACTATGGCTACACCTTC CASRHLEGAVDYGYTF